This TCR beta chain was sequenced during a study of T-cell reconstitution after alpha-beta-depleted transplantation in children. V was pared by 6 bases and J by 4 bases, with 13 bases between. The length of the CDR3 is 13 residues. Germline CDR1 is LNHNV and CDR2 is YYDKDF (reference sequence). Molecular barcoding with unique molecular identifiers was used for the TCRbeta library. TCRdb itself ran the PCR reads through MiXCR, one entry per CDR3 protein. The sample gives 490,000 or so distinct CDR3 sequences, about 10% of which show up once; 2% to 2.5% is in the top ten. This clonotype showed up many times.

This chain joins TRBV15 and TRBJ2-7; possibly TRBD2 for D (5 bases). This receptor was identified in a child younger than 10 with inherited bone marrow failure, due to receive a stem cell transplant. This specimen was PBMCs, taken before TCRalphabeta/CD19-depleted stem cell transplant. CDR3 nucleotides: TGTGCCACCAGTAATCGAGGGTTTTACGAGCAGTACTTC. This sequence encodes CATSNRGFYEQYF.